This record concerns one T cell receptor beta chain sequence. At one end, the junction sequence differs from germline, possibly due to a read error. The source of the sample is a study of OX40 agonist ivuxolimab in advanced cancers. The CDR3 runs 18 residues. Germline-derived CDR1 and CDR2 are SSHAT and FNYEAQ (reference sequence). TCRdb's copy holds only in-frame clones and misses some; the assay was immunoSEQ multiplex PCR. The sample includes several thousand clones, over 70% of them seen just once. V is TRBV7-7 and J is TRBJ1-5; 8 nucleotides line up with TRBD1. This specimen consisted of CD4+ or CD8+ T cells sorted from blood, obtained in a trial of the OX40 agonist ivuxolimab. The TCR comes from an adult with an advanced solid tumor such as melanoma, head and neck, liver or kidney cancer. CDR3 residues: CASSSGTGGSHSNQPQHF. CDR3 coding DNA: TGTGCTAGCAGCTCCGGGACAGGAGGATCACATAGCAATCAGCCCCAGCATTTT.